One sample yielded the 11 T cell receptor beta chains listed below, sequenced in a study of CXCR3-negative and CXCR3-positive naive CD8 T cells. Points from the study as a whole: More hydrophobic TRB CDR3s were found in CXCR3-positive naive cells than in CXCR3-negative naive cells.

With UMI labels, 5' RACE was used to prepare the TRB cDNA libraries. For each CDR3 protein, TCRdb gives one entry from its re-call of the 5' RACE reads, without DNA. The sample is made up of 100,000 to 150,000 distinct CDR3 sequences, and the top ten hold roughly 0.6% of it. For these receptors, no antigen is known. The sequencing input was naive CXCR3+ CD8+ T cells from blood. The sample's subset: CD45RO-CCR7+CD27+CD95- naive CD8+ T cells expressing CXCR3 (TNR3+). The receptor source for this set is a human donor in good health. Some clones in this sample may be carry-over from other donors' samples.

This CDR3 is CASSQDRAGAEHGQYF. V and J are TRBV4-2 and TRBJ2-7; with no DNA, the TCRdb D assignment of TRBD2 cannot be verified. Germline V gene lookup returns CDR1 LGHNA and CDR2 YNFKEQ. The CDR3 is 16 residues long.

V is TRBV28 and J is TRBJ1-5; as DNA is missing, the TRBD1 call by TCRdb cannot be tested. This CDR3 is 14 amino acids long. Per germline, CDR1 MDHEN and CDR2 SYDVKM. CDR3 sequence: CASSSPRGRQPQHF.

V gene TRBV7-3 combines with J gene TRBJ2-1; the TCRdb D gene call, TRBD1, has no DNA to confirm it. The CDR3 extends over 13 amino acids. Germline V lookup: CDR1 SGHTA, CDR2 FQGTGA. The CDR3 sequence is CASSSGGPYEQFF.

The V call is TRBV4-1, the J call TRBJ2-3; TCRdb returns TRBD2, unconfirmable since there is no DNA. Germline lookup yields CDR1 MGHRA and CDR2 YSYEKL. This CDR3 region has 15 residues. CDR3 residues: CASSPTGPSTDTQYF.

The gene calls are TRBV4-1 and TRBJ2-3; TCRdb lists TRBD1, though no DNA is available to test this call. This CDR3 has 17 residues. CDR1 is MGHRA and CDR2 is YSYEKL in the germline V gene. CDR3 in amino acids: CASSQEDSGGSTDTQYF.

This chain connects TRBV5-1 to TRBJ2-7; the TCRdb D gene call, TRBD1, has no DNA to confirm it. This CDR3 contains 13 residues. The germline gives CDR1 SGHRS, CDR2 YFSETQ. This chain's CDR3 is CASSLTGIHEQYF.

The chain has TRBV21-1 and TRBJ2-7; TCRdb indicates TRBD1, and absent DNA this call remains unverified. TRBV21-1 is reported as a pseudogene. The CDR3 consists of 15 residues. CDR3 residues: CASSNSRVPPYEQYF.

V is TRBV5-5 and J is TRBJ2-7; the TCRdb call, TRBD1, lacks DNA for checking. This CDR3 contains 14 residues. Germline V CDR1 and CDR2: SGHKS, YYEKEE (reference sequence). This chain's CDR3 is CASSLEDRAYEQYF.

The chain uses TRBV13 and TRBJ2-1; TCRdb picks TRBD2, but there is no DNA to check that call. The V gene's germline CDR1 is PRHDT and CDR2 FYEKMQ (reference sequence). The CDR3 spans 18 residues. The CDR3 spells CASSSAPGLAGDWDEQFF.

The CDR3: CASSLDGQNYGYTF. This chain uses TRBV7-3 with TRBJ1-2; TCRdb indicates TRBD1, and absent DNA this call remains unverified. CDR3 length equals 14 residues. Germline V gives CDR1 SGHTA, CDR2 FQGTGA. Filled out from reference TRBV7-3 and TRBJ1-2, the complete variable domain reads GAGVSQTPSNKVTEKGKYVELRCDPISGHTALYWYRQSLGQGPEFLIYFQGTGAADDSGLPNDRFFAVRPEGSVSTLKIQRTERGDSAVYLCASSLDGQNYGYTFGSGTRLTVV.

The chain carries TRBV6-1 and TRBJ2-7. The V gene's germline CDR1 is MNHNS and CDR2 SASEGT. This CDR3 region has 13 residues. The CDR3 region is CASNDRSSYEQYF.